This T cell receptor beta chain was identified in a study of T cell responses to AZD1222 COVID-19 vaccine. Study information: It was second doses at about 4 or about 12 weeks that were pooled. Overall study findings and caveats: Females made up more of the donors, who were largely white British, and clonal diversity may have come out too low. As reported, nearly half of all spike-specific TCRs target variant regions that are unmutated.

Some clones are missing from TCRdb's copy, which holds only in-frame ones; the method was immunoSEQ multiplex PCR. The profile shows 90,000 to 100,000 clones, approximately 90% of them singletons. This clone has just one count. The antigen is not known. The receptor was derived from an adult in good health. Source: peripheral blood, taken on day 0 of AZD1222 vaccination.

CDR3 in DNA: TGCGCCAGCAGCCAAGGGCAGGGAGTAAAGAATGAGCAGTTCTTC. Protein sequence: CASSQGQGVKNEQFF. The chain has TRBV4-1 and TRBJ2-1, with D possibly being TRBD1 or TRBD2 (5 bases each). Trimming stripped 1 base from V and 7 bases from J, with 14 bases between. Germline lookup yields CDR1 MGHRA and CDR2 YSYEKL. The CDR3 runs to 15 residues.